This record concerns one T cell receptor beta chain sequence. Antigen specificity is unknown. This sample is drawn from a study of PD-1 blockade in mismatch repair-deficient tumors. On the study more broadly: Patients had fewer than 15 mismatch repair-deficient cancer types and were previously treated and progressing.

PCR or immunohistochemistry showed mismatch repair deficiency in every enrolled patient. Points from the study as a whole: Tumor-resident clones, often undetectable pretreatment in blood, expanded then contracted after pembrolizumab.

The assay was immunoSEQ multiplex PCR, and TCRdb's table has in-frame clones only and misses some. The table shows 45,000 to 55,000 clones, with 81% occurring only once. This CDR3 has 14 amino acids. Trimming cost V 6 bases and J 4 bases, with 16 bases left between them. The germline V gene encodes CDR1 MDHEN and CDR2 SYDVKM. V gene TRBV28 combines with J gene TRBJ2-7; TRBD1 might be the D (7 bases). The material was peripheral blood, obtained 20 weeks after starting pembrolizumab. The receptor comes from an adult with mismatch repair-deficient cancer. CDR3 sequence: CASRTRQGFYEQYF. In nucleotides, the CDR3 is TGTGCCAGCAGGACTAGACAGGGTTTTTACGAGCAGTACTTC.